Listed here is a single TCR beta chain. The data were obtained in a study of T cells in Graves' hyperthyroidism and ophthalmopathy. Regions amplified from RNA transcripts were the TCR beta CDR3 regions. A first-round RT-PCR of the TCR CDR3 used the HTBI primer set. TCRdb ran MiXCR on the multiplex PCR reads and lists one entry per CDR3 protein. The sample carries fewer than 500,000 distinct CDR3 sequences, about 15% recorded once. The CDR3 covers 15 residues. CDR1 SQVTM and CDR2 ANQGSEA come from the germline V gene. V lost 0 bases, J lost 5 bases, and 15 bases lay in between. The genes are TRBV29-1 and TRBJ2-3; tentatively, D is TRBD2 (7 bases). The sequence derives from a man aged 18-30 years with Graves' ophthalmopathy. Sequencing was done on a sample of blood. CDR3 in DNA: TGCAGCGTTGAAGATTGGCGGGGGCTAAGAGATACGCAGTATTTT. Translated: CSVEDWRGLRDTQYF.